The clone carrying this T cell receptor (beta chain) was seen repeatedly, ten times or more. Its specificity is unknown. This CDR3 contains 13 residues. V shed 0 bases and J shed 4 bases, with 8 bases lying between them. Germline CDR1 SGHRS, CDR2 YFSETQ. This sample was included in a study of T cells after yellow fever vaccination. Overall study findings and caveats: Contaminating bulk clonotypes could be abundant in FACS-sorted repertoires. Most clones from primary vaccination were detected again post-booster (just under 97% CD4, 88% CD8). Overall, a small share of clonotypes was seen in both CD4 and CD8 compartments.

From the 5' RACE reads, TCRdb called clonotypes with MiXCR, one entry per CDR3 protein. The repertoire includes a few hundred thousand distinct CDR3 sequences, around 4% of them detected once, and about 20% sits in the top ten. The V and J genes are TRBV5-1 and TRBJ2-7; no clear D gene. Specimen: PBMCs, collected on the day of the yellow fever booster vaccination. The origin of this receptor is a man between 18 and 35 years old who received the YFV17D yellow fever vaccine. The CDR3 is CASSLGLQYEQYF. In DNA, the CDR3 is TGCGCCAGCAGCTTGGGGCTGCAATACGAGCAGTACTTC. Looking up the rest from reference TRBV5-1 and TRBJ2-7 gives the full variable domain: KAGVTQTPRYLIKTRGQQVTLSCSPISGHRSVSWYQQTPGQGLQFLFEYFSETQRNKGNFPGRFSGRQFSNSRSEMNVSTLELGDSALYLCASSLGLQYEQYFGPGTRLTVT.